The entry that follows covers one TCR beta chain sequence. One entry per CDR3 protein results from TCRdb running MiXCR on the RT-PCR reads. The table records approximately 720,000 distinct CDR3 sequences, approximately 15% of them present only once. Source material: memory CD4+ T cells from blood. The clonotype comes from a female donor in good health, serving as a healthy control.

The CDR3 region is CASSQTGTKDTGELFF. CDR3 nucleotides: TGCGCCAGCAGCCAAACCGGGACTAAAGACACCGGGGAGCTGTTTTTT. The chain carries TRBV4-3 and TRBJ2-2; 7 nucleotides match TRBD2. The germline V gene has CDR1 LGHNA and CDR2 YSLEER. J lost 3 bases, V lost 2 bases, and 6 bases had no gene match. This CDR3 has 16 amino acids.